This T cell receptor beta chain was retrieved from a study of cytomegalovirus exposure and HLA in healthy donors. General observations from the study: Cytomegalovirus status was reportedly diagnosed by the classifier with high sensitivity and specificity. Per a later analysis, HLA-associated TCR beta chains showed more clonal expansion than other, equally common TCR beta chains. Previously analyzed data showed that most TCR beta V segments were productive at a frequency of about 90% or about 30%.

The germline V gene has CDR1 LNHDA and CDR2 SQIVND (reference sequence). This CDR3 comprises 15 residues. The germline V and J ends were trimmed by 3 bases and 2 bases, with 14 bases remaining between them. Comments on this clone: Its target is not known.

The PCR employed 60 Vbeta primers together with 13 Jbeta primers. Sequencing was performed with immunoSEQ multiplex PCR; in TCRdb, only in-frame clones are kept and a portion is missing. The table shows 95,000 to 150,000 clones, with over 65% occurring only once. The sequenced sample consisted of PBMCs. The chain carries TRBV19 and TRBJ2-7; D possibly corresponds to TRBD2 (6 bases). The receptor was derived from a woman in her thirties or forties in good health and CMV-seronegative. CDR3 region: CASSIGSGGTYEQYF. The CDR3 nucleotides read TGTGCCAGTAGTATCGGGAGTGGCGGGACCTACGAGCAGTACTTC.